The TCR beta chain described here comes from a study of Ad26.COV2.S vaccination and SARS-CoV-2 variants. Turning to the study itself: Ad26.COV2.S arm of COV1001 included the donor.

This clone was detected only once. Repertoires were generated with immunoSEQ multiplex PCR, while TCRdb's copy carries only in-frame clones and drops some. The data contain hundreds of thousands of clones, approximately 92% of them seen just once; the ten biggest clones take up 12%. The treatment: 19 received Ad26.COV2.S at low or high dose, single or two shots; about 5 received placebo; per-sample allocation not given. Specimen acquisition occurred on day 63 following the initial vaccine or placebo injection. The specimen was peripheral blood, collected in a trial of Ad26.COV2.S vaccine versus placebo. The source is a person aged 18-65 years who received the Ad26.COV2.S COVID-19 vaccine or a placebo.

The chain's CDR3 is CASSQGGSYNEQFF. CDR3 DNA: TGTGCCAGCAGCCAAGGGGGCTCCTACAATGAGCAGTTCTTC. The V gene is TRBV3-1 (or the pseudogene TRBV3-2), the J gene TRBJ2-1; D uncertain. Trimming left V 1 base short and J 0 bases short, with 4 bases between. The germline V gene encodes CDR1 LGHDT and CDR2 YNNKEL (reference sequence). There are 14 residues in the CDR3.